Listed here are 21 T cell receptor beta chains from one sample, sequenced in a study of T-cell memory formation after mild COVID-19 (dated by TCRdb to the early 2020s). The library came from 5' RACE. The sequencing machine was an Illumina NovaSeq 6000. TCRdb cleaned the public reads at Q25 with fastp, built clones with MiXCR and kept in-frame beta chains. Here each entry gathers all rows of one CDR3 protein and keeps the most common genes and DNA. The sample includes approximately 250,000 distinct CDR3 sequences, with just over 15% observed a single time. The ten top clones hold around 2% of the sample. The material sequenced was PBMCs or a T cell subset sorted from them (not recorded which). These receptors all stem from an adult woman who had mild COVID-19 (a few samples of this study predate the infection). The sample titles of this study are shuffled in the database, so cell type and time point are left out; the donor was told from shared clones.

In this sample, this clonotype turned up a few times. The chain is built from TRBV20-1 and TRBJ2-7; D possibly matches TRBD1 or TRBD2 (6 bases each). Per the germline V gene, CDR1 is DFQATT and CDR2 is SNEGSKA (reference sequence). V was clipped by 7 bases and J by 4 bases, with 17 bases between them. The CDR3 length is 13 residues. CDR3 coding DNA: TGCAGTGGGGGGGCCAGAGTTCGGTACGAGCAGTACTTC. Its translation is CSGGARVRYEQYF.

A few counts support this clonotype. This sequence joins TRBV6-5 and TRBJ2-7, with D perhaps given as TRBD1 or TRBD2 (5 bases each). The CDR3 covers 14 residues. V lost 6 bases and J 2 bases, leaving 14 bases between the germline ends. From germline, CDR1 is MNHEY and CDR2 SVGAGI. CDR3 sequence reads: CASSRDGTTYEQYF. DNA of the CDR3: TGTGCCAGCAGCCGGGACGGAACAACCTACGAGCAGTACTTC.

The rearrangement uses TRBV15 and TRBJ1-1; D is uncertain. Germline V gene sequence: CDR1 LNHNV, CDR2 YYDKDF (reference sequence). The CDR3 extends over 11 amino acids. V was shortened by 6 bases and J by 2 bases, with 4 bases between the two germline ends. The CDR3 DNA follows: TGTGCCACCAGTCTAAACACTGAAGCTTTCTTT. Translated, it gives CATSLNTEAFF.

This clonotype appeared a few times. V gene TRBV11-2 combines with J gene TRBJ2-2; unclear D gene. CDR1 is SGHAT and CDR2 is FQNNGV in the germline V gene. CDR3 length equals 16 residues. Trimming stripped 0 bases from V and 3 bases from J, with 11 bases between. CDR3 region: CASSLDSVGYTGELFF. In nucleotides, the CDR3 is TGTGCCAGCAGCTTAGATAGTGTCGGATACACCGGGGAGCTGTTTTTT. The entire variable domain, with the rest obtained from reference TRBV11-2 and TRBJ2-2, is as follows: EAGVAQSPRYKIIEKRQSVAFWCNPISGHATLYWYQQILGQGPKLLIQFQNNGVVDDSQLPKDRFSAERLKGVDSTLKIQPAKLEDSAVYLCASSLDSVGYTGELFFGEGSRLTVL.

The chain has TRBV4-1 and TRBJ1-1; D uncertain. Trimming took off 1 base at V and 5 bases at J, with 20 bases between the two ends. This CDR3 has 17 residues. Germline CDR1 MGHRA, CDR2 YSYEKL. The CDR3 sequence: CASSQAGWGEVGTEAFF. DNA of the CDR3: TGCGCCAGCAGCCAAGCAGGATGGGGAGAGGTGGGGACTGAAGCTTTCTTT.

The chain has TRBV12-3 or TRBV12-4 and TRBJ2-7; D not resolved. V gave up 3 bases and J gave up 4 bases, with 13 bases separating them. This CDR3 is built from 14 residues. The CDR3 sequence: CASSFQTVVYEQYF. In nucleotides, the CDR3 is TGTGCCAGCAGTTTCCAGACTGTAGTGTACGAGCAGTACTTC.

The CDR3 region is CASSLTGRANEKLFF. CDR3 coding DNA: TGTGCCAGCAGCTTAACAGGGAGGGCTAATGAAAAACTGTTTTTT. The rearrangement links TRBV7-3 to TRBJ1-4; D not certain. The V end was cut by 0 bases, the J end by 3 bases, with 8 bases between. CDR1 and CDR2 from the germline V gene are SGHTA and FQGTGA. The CDR3 is made up of 15 amino acids.

V is TRBV5-6 and J is TRBJ2-1; 7 nucleotides align to TRBD2. Germline CDR1 SGHDT, CDR2 YYEEEE. This CDR3 region has 16 residues. Trimming removed 1 base from V and 8 bases from J; junction bases left unmatched: 12. For the CDR3, the DNA is TGTGCCAGCAGCTTGTATGGGCTAGCGGATATCCATGAGCAGTTCTTC. Translating it yields CASSLYGLADIHEQFF.

The chain employs TRBV7-9 and TRBJ2-3, with D hard to call. Per the germline V gene, CDR1 is SEHNR and CDR2 is FQNEAQ (reference sequence). This CDR3 spans 17 amino acids. Trimming left V 0 bases short and J 6 bases short, with 19 bases between. The CDR3 spells CASSLAPLSASRDTQYF. Written as DNA, the CDR3 is TGTGCCAGCAGCTTAGCGCCGTTAAGCGCGTCAAGGGATACGCAGTATTTT.

The genes are TRBV9 and TRBJ2-5, with D possibly being TRBD2 (6 bases). CDR3 length: 14 amino acids. The ends were cut back, 0 bases at V and 1 base at J, with 7 bases in the middle. In germline, CDR1 is SGDLS, CDR2 YYNGEE. In nucleotides, the CDR3 is TGTGCCAGCAGCGTAGTGGGGGGCCAAGAGACCCAGTACTTC. Translation gives CASSVVGGQETQYF.

The table lists this clonotype with a few counts. The gene calls are TRBV12-3 or TRBV12-4 and TRBJ1-1; no reliable D call. This CDR3 comprises 12 residues. Trimming removed 6 bases at V and 1 base at J, with 6 bases between. CDR3 DNA sequence: TGTGCCAGCAGGCTCACGAACACTGAAGCTTTCTTT. It specifies CASRLTNTEAFF.

V and J are TRBV27 and TRBJ1-2, with 7 bases identical to TRBD1. This CDR3 region has 13 residues. CDR1 is MNHEY and CDR2 is SMNVEV in the germline V gene (reference sequence). V dropped 3 bases and J dropped 8; count of bases not matched to a gene: 6. CDR3 nucleotides: TGTGCCAGCAGTTTGGCGGGACAGATCGGCTACACCTTC. Its protein is CASSLAGQIGYTF.

The J gene is TRBJ2-3, the V gene TRBV7-9; TRBD2 matches 7 bases. V lost 5 bases, J lost 2 bases, and 16 bases stayed unmatched. This CDR3 has 18 amino acids. Germline V gene lookup returns CDR1 SEHNR and CDR2 FQNEAQ (reference sequence). For the CDR3, the DNA is TGTGCCAGCAGCCAGAAGGGGCTAGCGGTGAAAAACACAGATACGCAGTATTTT. Translating it yields CASSQKGLAVKNTDTQYF.

The chain has TRBV5-1 and TRBJ2-4; D may match TRBD1 or TRBD2 (7 bases each). V lost 4 bases and J 6 bases, leaving 20 bases between the germline ends. The germline V gene encodes CDR1 SGHRS and CDR2 YFSETQ. The CDR3 is 16 residues long. CDR3 sequence reads: CASSLLPGGEGNIQYF. The CDR3 DNA sequence: TGCGCCAGCAGCCTATTACCAGGGGGGGAAGGAAACATTCAGTACTTC.

The J gene is TRBJ2-3, the V gene TRBV6-5, with D possibly TRBD1 on 6 matching bases. The CDR3 extends over 12 amino acids. Trimming shortened V by 8 bases and J by 0 bases, and 6 bases separated the two germline ends. Germline values: CDR1 MNHEY, CDR2 SVGAGI. In DNA, the CDR3 is TGTGCCAGCGGACAGAGCACAGATACGCAGTATTTT. Protein product: CASGQSTDTQYF.

This clonotype was seen more than once but under ten times. The chain carries TRBV4-1 and TRBJ2-3, with D perhaps matching TRBD2 (6 bases). CDR3 length: 16 residues. V lost 3 bases to trimming and J lost 2 bases, with 15 bases between them. Germline-derived CDR1 and CDR2 are MGHRA and YSYEKL. The CDR3 nucleotides are TGCGCCAGCAGCCAGATCACCGGGGGTCCCACAGATACGCAGTATTTT. Translation: CASSQITGGPTDTQYF.

The table lists this clonotype with a few counts. The chain links TRBV4-1 to TRBJ2-3; D remains unclear. Trimming took 1 base from V and 5 from J, leaving 10 bases between them. This CDR3 contains 14 residues. CDR1 and CDR2 from the germline V gene are MGHRA and YSYEKL. In DNA form, the CDR3 reads TGCGCCAGCAGCCAAGGCTGGGTTGAAGATACGCAGTATTTT. This sequence encodes CASSQGWVEDTQYF.

This clonotype was seen a handful of times. V gene TRBV5-1 combines with J gene TRBJ1-2, with 9 positions matching TRBD1. V was clipped by 4 bases and J by 3 bases; unmatched bases: 4. This CDR3 has 14 amino acids. Germline V gives CDR1 SGHRS, CDR2 YFSETQ. The CDR3 coding sequence is TGCGCCAGCAGCGACGGGACAGGGTACTATGGCTACACCTTC. Its protein is CASSDGTGYYGYTF.

The chain couples TRBV24-1 to TRBJ2-5, with a weak D call TRBD1 (5 bases). V dropped 10 bases and J dropped 7 bases, with 18 bases sitting between them. There are 13 residues in the CDR3. The germline gives CDR1 KGHDR, CDR2 SFDVKD. The chain's CDR3 is CATQNQGASTQYF. DNA of the CDR3: TGTGCCACTCAGAACCAGGGCGCATCGACCCAGTACTTC.

This clonotype was observed a handful of times. The V call is TRBV24-1, the J call TRBJ1-1; D gene ambiguous. This CDR3 is built from 13 residues. Germline V gene sequence: CDR1 KGHDR, CDR2 SFDVKD. V lost 4 bases, J lost 5 bases, and 10 bases lay in between. CDR3 nucleotide sequence: TGTGCCACCAGTGACACGCTAGGGACTGAAGCTTTCTTT. This codes for CATSDTLGTEAFF.

The chain uses TRBV24-1 and TRBJ2-7, with D hard to call. Germline loops: CDR1 KGHDR, CDR2 SFDVKD. Trimming left V 8 bases short and J 5 bases short, with 15 bases between. This CDR3 region has 13 residues. The CDR3: CATKGSASHEQYF. In DNA form, the CDR3 reads TGTGCCACCAAGGGATCCGCATCCCACGAGCAGTACTTC.